This is a list of T cell receptor beta chains from one sample in a study of cytomegalovirus exposure and HLA in healthy donors. Sequenced by immunoSEQ multiplex PCR; TCRdb stores in-frame clones only, minus some. The sample lists 160,000 or so clones; around 79% were seen once. The specimen was PBMCs. The receptors come from a woman in her thirties or forties in good health and CMV-seronegative. The CDR3 runs from the conserved cysteine through the conserved F or W. A D gene is named only where the DNA matches it firmly. Not all rows give a size; the values are once, few, many and, for expanded clones, a class.

cdr3_nt cdr3_aa d_call j_call v_call clone_size
TGCGCCAGCAGCGTTAGGGGACTAGCGGGGGGTTCGAATGAGCAGTTCTTC CASSVRGLAGGSNEQFF TRBD2 TRBJ2-1 TRBV4-1 .
TGTGCCAGCAGCCCCCAAAGGTGGAGGACAGGGGAGCACGGGGAGCTGTTTTTT CASSPQRWRTGEHGELFF TRBD1 TRBJ2-2 TRBV7-8 .
TGTGCCAGCAGCCCTAAATCGAACACCGGGGAGCTGTTTTTT CASSPKSNTGELFF . TRBJ2-2 TRBV27 .
TGTGCCAGCAGGTTACAGGGCCGGGAAAAACTGTTTTTT CASRLQGREKLFF . TRBJ1-4 TRBV2 .
TGTGCCAGCAGCTTTTTAGCGGGGGACAATGAGCAGTTCTTC CASSFLAGDNEQFF TRBD2 TRBJ2-1 TRBV11-2 .
TGTGCCAGCAGCAAGACAGGGGTCCCTGGAAACACCATATATTTT CASSKTGVPGNTIYF TRBD1 TRBJ1-3 TRBV5-4 once
TGTGCCAGCGCGTACACAGATACGCAGTATTTT CASAYTDTQYF . TRBJ2-3 TRBV2 .
TGTGCCAGCTCCCGGGGGGCGGCTAATTCACCCCTCCACTTT CASSRGAANSPLHF . TRBJ1-6 TRBV2 .
TGTGCCAGTAGTGAGCCTGGCGGGAGTGTGGGTGAAAAACTGTTTTTT CASSEPGGSVGEKLFF . TRBJ1-4 TRBV19 .
TGTGCCAGCAGATTGGACAGGGATAATTCACCCCTCCACTTT CASRLDRDNSPLHF TRBD1 TRBJ1-6 TRBV28 .
TGCGCCAGCAGCATACACCAGGTGGGGAACACTGAAGCTTTCTTT CASSIHQVGNTEAFF . TRBJ1-1 TRBV5-1 .
TGTGCCAGCAGTACTGGACTAGCGGGTTTCGCGGAGACCCAGTACTTC CASSTGLAGFAETQYF TRBD2 TRBJ2-5 TRBV28 .
TGTGCCCGAACACAGATACAAATCCACATGAACACTGAAGCTTTCTTT CARTQIQIHMNTEAFF . TRBJ1-1 TRBV5-5 .
TGTGCCAGCAGCCTTGGTGGGACAGAGACCCACACCATATATTTT CASSLGGTETHTIYF TRBD1 TRBJ1-3 TRBV5-5 .
TGCGCCAGCAGCTTTATGGATGGCAGGTATGGCTACACCTTC CASSFMDGRYGYTF . TRBJ1-2 TRBV5-1 .
TGTGCCAGCAGCTTAGCCACTTCTTCACCCCTCCACTTT CASSLATSSPLHF . TRBJ1-6 TRBV7-6 .
TGTGCCAGCAGCGGAAGGAAGGGACAGGGAATTAATGAAAAACTGTTTTTT CASSGRKGQGINEKLFF TRBD1 TRBJ1-4 TRBV4-2 .
TGTGCCAGCAGCTTGGGAAGTAGCGGGGGGGGGTACAATGAGCAGTTCTTC CASSLGSSGGGYNEQFF TRBD2 TRBJ2-1 TRBV5-4 .
TGCGCCAGCGGAGGGGGCAACACAGATACGCAGTATTTT CASGGGNTDTQYF . TRBJ2-3 TRBV5-1 .
TGTGCCAGCAGCCAAGAGACAGGGAGACAGGTCGGCTCACCCCTCCACTTT CASSQETGRQVGSPLHF TRBD1 TRBJ1-6 TRBV14 .
TGTGCCAGCAGCCTAGCGGGGCGTTACAATGAGCAGTTCTTC CASSLAGRYNEQFF TRBD2 TRBJ2-1 TRBV28 .
TGTGCCAGCAGGCGCGGCGGTCAAGGGGAGCCCCAGCATTTT CASRRGGQGEPQHF . TRBJ1-5 TRBV6-6 .
TGTGCCAGCAGTTTTCAGGGTCAGGGCTACACCTTC CASSFQGQGYTF . TRBJ1-2 TRBV27 .
TGTGCCAGCAGACCCGGGACAACGCATGAAAAACTGTTTTTT CASRPGTTHEKLFF . TRBJ1-4 TRBV2 few
TGCAGCGTTGGCGGGGTATTCTCCTACGAGCAGTACTTC CSVGGVFSYEQYF . TRBJ2-7 TRBV29-1 .
TGCGCCTGGAGGACAGGGAACACCGGGGAGCTGTTTTTT CAWRTGNTGELFF TRBD1 TRBJ2-2 TRBV10-1 .
TGTGCCAGCAGCAACCCTTACAGGGCTAGGGGATCTGAAGCTTTCTTT CASSNPYRARGSEAFF . TRBJ1-1 TRBV7-2 .
TGTGCCAGTAGTATAGTGGGCGAAAAACTGTTTTTT CASSIVGEKLFF . TRBJ1-4 TRBV19 .
TGTGCCAGTAGTATCAGCCGGGGGAAACTTGGGCGGAAAGGGGACACTGAAGCTTTCTTT CASSISRGKLGRKGDTEAFF . TRBJ1-1 TRBV19 .
TGTGCCAGCAGCTTGGTCGCAGGGGGCTATAGCAATCAGCCCCAGCATTTT CASSLVAGGYSNQPQHF TRBD1 TRBJ1-5 TRBV5-8 .
TGTGCCAGCAGTGTGGACAGGGGATCCACTGAAGCTTTCTTT CASSVDRGSTEAFF TRBD1 TRBJ1-1 TRBV6-5 few
TGTGCCAGCTCACCGGGACAGGGCGTGCAGCCCCAGCATTTT CASSPGQGVQPQHF TRBD1 TRBJ1-5 TRBV18 .
TGTGCCAGCAGCTTAACGGCTAGGTCAGATCTTGGGTCCACCTTC CASSLTARSDLGSTF . TRBJ1-2 TRBV11-2 few
TGCGCCAGCAGCCAAAGTAAGGCGACAGGCGTTTCTGGAAACACCATATATTTT CASSQSKATGVSGNTIYF . TRBJ1-3 TRBV4-1 .
TGTGCCAGCAGCCTACAGGGGAATGGCTACACCTTC CASSLQGNGYTF TRBD1 TRBJ1-2 TRBV7-9 .
TGTGCCAGCTCACCACAGGGGGCGCGCGGAAACACCATATATTTT CASSPQGARGNTIYF TRBD1 TRBJ1-3 TRBV18 .
TGTGCCAGTGGCACTAGCGGGGGGGTCTACGAGCAGTACTTC CASGTSGGVYEQYF TRBD2 TRBJ2-7 TRBV19 once
TGCAGCGTGAGGGATACAGGGGGCAAGAACACTGAAGCTTTCTTT CSVRDTGGKNTEAFF TRBD1 TRBJ1-1 TRBV29-1 .
TGTGCCACCAGCACAGAGACAGGGGCCGAGCAGTACTTC CATSTETGAEQYF TRBD1 TRBJ2-7 TRBV15 .
TGTGCCAGTAGTATCAAAGTAACAGCCGTTTCCTACGAGCAGTACTTC CASSIKVTAVSYEQYF . TRBJ2-7 TRBV19 few
TGCAGCGTCGGACAGGACTATGGCTACACCTTC CSVGQDYGYTF TRBD1 TRBJ1-2 TRBV29-1 .